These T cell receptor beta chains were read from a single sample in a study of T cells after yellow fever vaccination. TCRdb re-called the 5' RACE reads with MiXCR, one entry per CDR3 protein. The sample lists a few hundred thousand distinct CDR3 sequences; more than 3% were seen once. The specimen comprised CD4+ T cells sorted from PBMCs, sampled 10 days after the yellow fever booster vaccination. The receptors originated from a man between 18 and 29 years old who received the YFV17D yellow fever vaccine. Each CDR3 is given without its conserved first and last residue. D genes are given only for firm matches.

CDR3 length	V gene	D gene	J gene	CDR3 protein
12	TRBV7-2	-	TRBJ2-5	ASSPTVDQETQY
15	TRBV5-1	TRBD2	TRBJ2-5	ASSLGSGGSYQETQY
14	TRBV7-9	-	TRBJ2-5	ASSPWLPGGPETQY
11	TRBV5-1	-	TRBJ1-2	ASSLSETRGYT
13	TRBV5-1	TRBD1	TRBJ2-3	ASSVRDRYTDTQY
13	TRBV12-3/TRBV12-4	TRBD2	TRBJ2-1	ASYPRLAGVNEQF
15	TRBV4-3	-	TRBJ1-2	ASSQAVEAIPRYGYT
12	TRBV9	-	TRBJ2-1	ASSVLGSYNEQF
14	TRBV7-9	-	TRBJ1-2	ASSRSSGTVVYGYT
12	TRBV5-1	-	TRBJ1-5	ASSQTGLNQPQH
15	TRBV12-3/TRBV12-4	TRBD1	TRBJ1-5	ASSRWGTGGANQPQH
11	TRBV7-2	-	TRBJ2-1	ASSLSRYNEQF
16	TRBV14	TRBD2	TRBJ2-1	ASSQESYVGTSGGKQF
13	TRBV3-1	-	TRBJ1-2	ASSQESWQGTGYT
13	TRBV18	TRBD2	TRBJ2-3	ASSPSGGAGDTQY
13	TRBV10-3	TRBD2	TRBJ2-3	AISVRTSFSDTQY
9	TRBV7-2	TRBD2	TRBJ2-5	ASSAGGIQY
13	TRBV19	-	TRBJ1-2	ASTDGLTLESGYT
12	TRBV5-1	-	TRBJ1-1	ASSLAWQATEAF
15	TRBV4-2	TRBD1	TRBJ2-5	ASSQVTGQGISETQY
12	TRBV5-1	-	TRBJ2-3	ASSLGGTGDTQY
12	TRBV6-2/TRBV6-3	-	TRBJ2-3	ASSPDGATDTQY
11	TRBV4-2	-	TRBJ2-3	ASSQERPYTQY
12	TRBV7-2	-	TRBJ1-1	ASKRPRGYTEAF
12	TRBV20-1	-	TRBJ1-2	SAPNRRDNYGYT
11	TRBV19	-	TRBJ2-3	ASSLREGDTQY
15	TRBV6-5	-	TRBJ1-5	ASSYRAVGYSNQPQH
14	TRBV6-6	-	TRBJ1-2	ASSSGLGGAYYGYT
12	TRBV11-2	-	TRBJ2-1	ASSLVGSYNEQF
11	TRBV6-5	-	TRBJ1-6	ATSIGYNSPLH
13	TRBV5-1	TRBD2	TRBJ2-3	ASKTSGGSRDTQY
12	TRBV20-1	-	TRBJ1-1	SARGIQGRTEAF
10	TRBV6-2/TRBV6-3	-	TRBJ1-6	ASSYEDSPLH
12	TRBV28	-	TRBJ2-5	ASSPLAKKETQY
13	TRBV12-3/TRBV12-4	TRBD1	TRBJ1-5	ASSTGQGGNQPQH
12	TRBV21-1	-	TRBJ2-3	ASSAGRDPDTQY
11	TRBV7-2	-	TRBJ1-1	ASSTSTGFEAF
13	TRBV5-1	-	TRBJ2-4	ASSPPNRGGNIQY
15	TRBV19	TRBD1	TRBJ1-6	ASSTQLRDRVNSPLH
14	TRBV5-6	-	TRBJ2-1	ASSLISGAPYNEQF
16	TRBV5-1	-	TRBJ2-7	ASSMGLWGELVSDEQY
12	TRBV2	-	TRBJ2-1	ASRTTGTDNEQF
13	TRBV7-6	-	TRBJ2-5	ASSLAWGGPRIQY
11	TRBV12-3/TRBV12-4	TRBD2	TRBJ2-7	ASSRTRYYEQY
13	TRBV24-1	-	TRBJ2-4	ATSEGKLAKNIQY
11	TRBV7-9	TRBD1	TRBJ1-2	ASSSQGADGYT
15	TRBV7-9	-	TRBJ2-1	ASSPPPRAVSYNEQF
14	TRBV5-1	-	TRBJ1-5	ASSSPTGGYNQPQH
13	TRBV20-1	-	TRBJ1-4	SAERGIGLGEKLF
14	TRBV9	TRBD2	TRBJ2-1	ASSVGLAGAYNEQF
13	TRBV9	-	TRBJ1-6	ASSADVSYNSPLH
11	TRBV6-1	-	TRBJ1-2	ASSPRDTYGYT